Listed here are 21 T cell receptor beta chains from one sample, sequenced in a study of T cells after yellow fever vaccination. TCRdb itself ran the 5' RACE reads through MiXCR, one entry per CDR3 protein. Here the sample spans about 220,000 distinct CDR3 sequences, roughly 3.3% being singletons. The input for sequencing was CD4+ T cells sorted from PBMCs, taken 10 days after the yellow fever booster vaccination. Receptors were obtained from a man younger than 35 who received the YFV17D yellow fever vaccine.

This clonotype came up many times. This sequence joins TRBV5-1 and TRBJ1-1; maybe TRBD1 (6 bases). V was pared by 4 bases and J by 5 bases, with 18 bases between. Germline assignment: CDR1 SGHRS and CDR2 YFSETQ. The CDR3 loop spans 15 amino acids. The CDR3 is CASSPALGARTEAFF. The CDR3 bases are TGCGCCAGCAGCCCGGCTTTGGGGGCAAGAACTGAAGCTTTCTTT.

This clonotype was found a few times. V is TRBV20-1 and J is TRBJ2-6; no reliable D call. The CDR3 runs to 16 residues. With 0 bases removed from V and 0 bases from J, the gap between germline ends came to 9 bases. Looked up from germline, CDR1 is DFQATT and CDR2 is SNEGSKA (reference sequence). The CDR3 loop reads CSARDLVDSGANVLTF. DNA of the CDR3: TGCAGTGCTAGAGATTTGGTTGACTCTGGGGCCAACGTCCTGACTTTC.

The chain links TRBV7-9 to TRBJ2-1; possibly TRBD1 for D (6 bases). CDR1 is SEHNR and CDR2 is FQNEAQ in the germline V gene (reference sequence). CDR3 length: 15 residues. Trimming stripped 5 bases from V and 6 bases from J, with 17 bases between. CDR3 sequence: CASSPRGSPSNEQFF. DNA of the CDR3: TGTGCCAGCAGCCCCAGGGGCAGCCCCTCCAATGAGCAGTTCTTC.

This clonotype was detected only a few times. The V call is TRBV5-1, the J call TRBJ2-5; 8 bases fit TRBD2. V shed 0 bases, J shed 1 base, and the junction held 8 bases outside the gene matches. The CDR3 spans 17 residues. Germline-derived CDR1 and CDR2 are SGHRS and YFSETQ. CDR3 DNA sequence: TGCGCCAGCAGCTTGGGCCCGCGGGCGGGGGGCCAAGAGACCCAGTACTTC. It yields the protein CASSLGPRAGGQETQYF.

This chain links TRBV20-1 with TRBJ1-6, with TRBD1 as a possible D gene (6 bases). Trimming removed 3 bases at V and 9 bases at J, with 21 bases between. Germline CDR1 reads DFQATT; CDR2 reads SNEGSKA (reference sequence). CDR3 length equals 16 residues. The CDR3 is CSARARGQGDSSPLHF. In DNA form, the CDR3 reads TGCAGTGCTAGGGCGCGGGGGCAAGGTGACAGTTCACCCCTCCACTTT.

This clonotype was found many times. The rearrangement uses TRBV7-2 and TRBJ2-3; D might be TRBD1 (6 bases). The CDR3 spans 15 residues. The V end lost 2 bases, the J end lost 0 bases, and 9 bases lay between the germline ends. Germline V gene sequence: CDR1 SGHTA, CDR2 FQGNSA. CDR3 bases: TGTGCCAGCAGCTTAATGAGGGGGAGCACAGATACGCAGTATTTT. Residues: CASSLMRGSTDTQYF.

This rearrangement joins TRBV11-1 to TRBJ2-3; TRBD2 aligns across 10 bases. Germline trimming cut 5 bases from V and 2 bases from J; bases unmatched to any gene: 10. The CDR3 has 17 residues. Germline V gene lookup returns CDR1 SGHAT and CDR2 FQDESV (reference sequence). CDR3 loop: CASSNLAAGGPTDTQYF. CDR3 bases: TGTGCCAGCAGCAACCTAGCAGCGGGGGGGCCCACAGATACGCAGTATTTT.

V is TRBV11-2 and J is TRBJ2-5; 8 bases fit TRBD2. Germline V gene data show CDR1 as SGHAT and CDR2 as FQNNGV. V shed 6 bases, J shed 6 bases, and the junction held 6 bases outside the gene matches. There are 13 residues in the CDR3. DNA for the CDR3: TGTGCCAGCAGAACCGGGGGGGGGAAGACCCAGTACTTC. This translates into CASRTGGGKTQYF.

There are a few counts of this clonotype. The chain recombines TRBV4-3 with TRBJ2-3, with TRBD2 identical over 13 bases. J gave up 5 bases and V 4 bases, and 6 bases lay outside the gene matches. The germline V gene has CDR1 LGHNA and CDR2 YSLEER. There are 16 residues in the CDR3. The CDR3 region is CASSRGRTSGGDTQYF. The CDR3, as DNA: TGCGCCAGCAGCCGCGGCAGGACTAGCGGGGGAGATACGCAGTATTTT.

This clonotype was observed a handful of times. The CDR3 nucleotides are TGCAGTGTAACCGGGGGGGTTGCGGAGACCCAGTACTTC. Its protein product is CSVTGGVAETQYF. This chain joins TRBV20-1 and TRBJ2-5; 8 bases align to TRBD2. With 7 bases clipped from V and 5 bases from J, the junction kept 9 bases outside the gene matches. The CDR3 is made up of 13 amino acids. Germline-derived CDR1 and CDR2 are DFQATT and SNEGSKA (reference sequence).

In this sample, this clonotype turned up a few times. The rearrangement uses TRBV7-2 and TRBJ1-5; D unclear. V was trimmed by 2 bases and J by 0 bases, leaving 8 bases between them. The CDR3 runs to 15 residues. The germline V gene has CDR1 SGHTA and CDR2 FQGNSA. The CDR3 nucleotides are TGTGCCAGCAGCTTAATTGGAACTAGCAATCAGCCCCAGCATTTT. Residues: CASSLIGTSNQPQHF. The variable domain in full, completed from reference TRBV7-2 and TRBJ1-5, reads GAGVSQSPSNKVTEKGKDVELRCDPISGHTALYWYRQSLGQGLEFLIYFQGNSAPDKSGLPSDRFSAERTGGSVSTLTIQRTQQEDSAVYLCASSLIGTSNQPQHFGDGTRLSIL.

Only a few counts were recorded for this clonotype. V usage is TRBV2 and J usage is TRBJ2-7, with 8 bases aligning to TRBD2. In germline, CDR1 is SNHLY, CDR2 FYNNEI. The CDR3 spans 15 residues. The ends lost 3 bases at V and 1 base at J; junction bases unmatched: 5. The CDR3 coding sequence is TGTGCCAGCAGTGATAGTAGCGGGGCTTCCTACGAGCAGTACTTC. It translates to CASSDSSGASYEQYF. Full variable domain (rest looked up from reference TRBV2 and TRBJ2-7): EPEVTQTPSHQVTQMGQEVILRCVPISNHLYFYWYRQILGQKVEFLVSFYNNEISEKSEIFDDQFSVERPDGSNFTLKIRSTKLEDSAMYFCASSDSSGASYEQYFGPGTRLTVT.

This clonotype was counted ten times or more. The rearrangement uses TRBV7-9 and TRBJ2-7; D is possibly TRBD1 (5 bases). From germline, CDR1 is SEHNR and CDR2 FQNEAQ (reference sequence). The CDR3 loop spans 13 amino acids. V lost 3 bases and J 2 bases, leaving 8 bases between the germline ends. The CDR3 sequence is CASSFSQAYEQYF. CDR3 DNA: TGTGCCAGCAGCTTCTCACAGGCCTACGAGCAGTACTTC.

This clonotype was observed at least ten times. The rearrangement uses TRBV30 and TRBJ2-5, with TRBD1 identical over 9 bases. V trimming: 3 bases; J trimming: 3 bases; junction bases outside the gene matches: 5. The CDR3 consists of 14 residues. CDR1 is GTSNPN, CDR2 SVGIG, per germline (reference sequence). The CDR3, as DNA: TGTGCCTGGAGCCGGGGACAGGGCGAAGAGACCCAGTACTTC. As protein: CAWSRGQGEETQYF.

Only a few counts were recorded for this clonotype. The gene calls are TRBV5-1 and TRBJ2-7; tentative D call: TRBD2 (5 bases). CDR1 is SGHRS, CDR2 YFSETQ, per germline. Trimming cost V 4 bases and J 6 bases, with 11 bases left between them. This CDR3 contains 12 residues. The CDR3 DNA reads TGCGCCAGCAGCCCGGAGGCGGGCGAGCAGTACTTC. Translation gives CASSPEAGEQYF.

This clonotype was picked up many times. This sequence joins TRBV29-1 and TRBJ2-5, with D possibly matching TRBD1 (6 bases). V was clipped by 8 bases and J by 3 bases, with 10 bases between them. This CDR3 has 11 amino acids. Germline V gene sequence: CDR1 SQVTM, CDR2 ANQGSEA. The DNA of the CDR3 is TGCAGCCGGGACACCAAAGAGACCCAGTACTTC. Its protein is CSRDTKETQYF.

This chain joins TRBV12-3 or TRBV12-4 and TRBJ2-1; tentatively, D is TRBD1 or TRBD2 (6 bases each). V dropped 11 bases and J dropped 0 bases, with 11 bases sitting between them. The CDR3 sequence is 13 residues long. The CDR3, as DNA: TGTGCCGAGCCGGGGGCCTCCTACAATGAGCAGTTCTTC. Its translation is CAEPGASYNEQFF.

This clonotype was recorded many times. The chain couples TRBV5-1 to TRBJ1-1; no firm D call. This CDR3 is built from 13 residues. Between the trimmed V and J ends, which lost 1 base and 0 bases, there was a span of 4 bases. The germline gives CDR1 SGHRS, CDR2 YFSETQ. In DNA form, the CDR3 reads TGCGCCAGCAGCTTGTACGTGAACACTGAAGCTTTCTTT. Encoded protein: CASSLYVNTEAFF.

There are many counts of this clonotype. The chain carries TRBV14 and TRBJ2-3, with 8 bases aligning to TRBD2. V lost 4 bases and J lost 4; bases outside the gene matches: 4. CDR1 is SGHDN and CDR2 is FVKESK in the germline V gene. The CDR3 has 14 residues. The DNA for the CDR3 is TGTGCCAGCAGCCGACTCGGGGGGGCAGATACGCAGTATTTT. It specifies CASSRLGGADTQYF.

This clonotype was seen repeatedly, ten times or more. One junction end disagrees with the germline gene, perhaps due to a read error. The CDR3 sequence is CASSLYETQYF. The CDR3, as DNA: TGTGCCAGCAGTTTATACGAGACCCAGTACTTC. This sequence joins TRBV5-1 and TRBJ2-5, with D uncertain. Germline values: CDR1 SGHRS, CDR2 YFSETQ. The CDR3 spans 11 residues.

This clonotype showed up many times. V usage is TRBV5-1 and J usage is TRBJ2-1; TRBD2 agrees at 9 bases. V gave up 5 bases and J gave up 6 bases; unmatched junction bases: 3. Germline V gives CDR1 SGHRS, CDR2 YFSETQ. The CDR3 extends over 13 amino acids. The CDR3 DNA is TGCGCCAGCAGTCGCGGGGGGGCCAATGAGCAGTTCTTC. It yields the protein CASSRGGANEQFF.